One and the same sample provided the 19 T cell receptor beta chains below, sequenced in a study of cytomegalovirus exposure and HLA in healthy donors. The PCR employed 60 Vbeta primers together with 13 Jbeta primers. Generated by immunoSEQ multiplex PCR, the TCRdb table keeps only in-frame clones and is missing some. The sample data list some 75,000 clones. The source material was PBMCs. Source of these receptors: a boy aged 10-17 years in good health and CMV-seronegative.

The chain uses TRBV5-4 and TRBJ2-3; 11 bases match TRBD2. The CDR3 consists of 17 residues. Per germline, CDR1 SGHNT and CDR2 YYREEE (reference sequence). V lost 1 base, J lost 2 bases, and 6 bases stayed unmatched. The CDR3 sequence: CASSLWGLAVATDTQYF. The CDR3 nucleotides are TGTGCCAGCAGCTTGTGGGGACTAGCGGTTGCCACAGATACGCAGTATTTT.

Points on this clone: Within the sample, other DNA sequences also encode this same CDR3. The genes are TRBV9 and TRBJ2-3; 11 nucleotides align to TRBD2. The J segment lost 5 bases and the V segment lost 0 bases, leaving 2 bases of the junction unmatched. Germline V gene lookup returns CDR1 SGDLS and CDR2 YYNGEE. This CDR3 spans 15 amino acids. The CDR3 spells CASSVGGLAGDTQYF. CDR3 bases: TGTGCCAGCAGCGTAGGAGGACTAGCGGGAGATACGCAGTATTTT.

This chain connects TRBV5-1 to TRBJ2-4; TRBD1 matches 9 bases. Germline CDR1 reads SGHRS; CDR2 reads YFSETQ. V lost 3 bases to trimming and J lost 0 bases; unmatched junction nucleotides: 13. The CDR3 sequence is 19 residues long. The CDR3 DNA sequence: TGCGCCAGCAGCTCCCCCGACGGGACAGGGCCTCTAGCCAAAAACATTCAGTACTTC. Protein: CASSSPDGTGPLAKNIQYF.

CDR3: CASTLGTSGGQETQYF. CDR3 bases: TGCGCCAGTACGCTTGGGACTAGCGGGGGTCAAGAGACCCAGTACTTC. The chain uses TRBV5-1 and TRBJ2-5; 14 positions agree with TRBD2. The germline V gene has CDR1 SGHRS and CDR2 YFSETQ. Trimming took 8 bases from V and 2 from J; bases not matched to a gene: 8. The CDR3 contains 16 residues.

The V call is TRBV19, the J call TRBJ1-4; no clear D. Germline V gives CDR1 LNHDA, CDR2 SQIVND (reference sequence). Deletions cut 5 bases from V and 14 bases from J, with 15 bases between. The CDR3 spans 12 residues. This CDR3 is CASSLILGRLFF. The CDR3 DNA follows: TGTGCCAGTAGTTTAATTTTGGGCCGCCTGTTTTTT.

The V call is TRBV9, the J call TRBJ1-3; 11 bases match TRBD1. This CDR3 has 17 residues. The J segment lost 4 bases and the V segment lost 3 bases, leaving 9 bases of the junction unmatched. Germline CDR1 SGDLS, CDR2 YYNGEE. In DNA, the CDR3 is TGTGCCAGCAGCGGGGACAGGGGGTGGTTTACGGGAAACACCATATATTTT. It encodes CASSGDRGWFTGNTIYF.

The CDR3 here is CASSLTTGGISGANVLTF. DNA of the CDR3: TGTGCCAGCAGCTTAACTACAGGGGGAATCTCTGGGGCCAACGTCCTGACTTTC. The rearrangement links TRBV7-8 to TRBJ2-6, with 8 bases aligning to TRBD1. J lost 0 bases, V lost 2 bases, and 6 bases had no gene match. The CDR3 totals 18 residues. Per germline, CDR1 SGHVS and CDR2 FQNEAQ.

V usage is TRBV9 and J usage is TRBJ2-1; 10 bases map to TRBD2. The ends lost 3 bases at V and 9 bases at J; junction bases unmatched: 12. CDR3 length equals 16 residues. CDR1 is SGDLS and CDR2 is YYNGEE in the germline V gene. This CDR3 is CASSAHPSGSVVEQFF. CDR3 DNA: TGTGCCAGCAGCGCCCATCCTAGCGGGAGTGTCGTTGAGCAGTTCTTC.

This chain connects TRBV5-8 to TRBJ2-3; 12 positions match TRBD2. CDR1 and CDR2 from the germline V gene are SGHTS and YDEGEE. The CDR3 has 17 residues. V lost 0 bases and J lost 2; bases outside the gene matches: 4. The CDR3 loop is CASSLEGTSGFTDTQYF. In nucleotides, the CDR3 is TGTGCCAGCAGCTTGGAAGGGACTAGCGGGTTCACAGATACGCAGTATTTT.

The chain is built from TRBV30 and TRBJ2-1; 8 bases match TRBD2. The CDR3 runs 14 residues. Looked up from germline, CDR1 is GTSNPN and CDR2 is SVGIG (reference sequence). V lost 5 bases to trimming and J lost 7 bases; unmatched junction nucleotides: 10. The CDR3 reads CAWERAGADNEQFF. The CDR3 coding sequence is TGTGCCTGGGAACGAGCGGGGGCCGATAATGAGCAGTTCTTC.

The V call is TRBV5-1, the J call TRBJ2-1; D is perhaps TRBD2 (5 bases). Germline V CDR1 and CDR2: SGHRS, YFSETQ. This CDR3 region has 13 residues. Trimming removed 2 bases at V and 8 bases at J, with 11 bases between. The CDR3 DNA reads TGCGCCAGCAGCTTACTAGGAGATGATGAGCAGTTCTTC. As protein: CASSLLGDDEQFF.

The rearrangement joins TRBV27 to TRBJ2-7; a weak D match, TRBD2 (5 bases). The CDR3 covers 15 residues. The germline V gene has CDR1 MNHEY and CDR2 SMNVEV (reference sequence). V was pared by 2 bases and J by 1 base, with 12 bases between. The CDR3 DNA reads TGTGCCAGCAGTTTAGGTCCTGGAGGTTCCTACGAGCAGTACTTC. Encoded protein: CASSLGPGGSYEQYF.

The V and J genes are TRBV4-1 and TRBJ1-5; TRBD1 matches 7 bases. CDR1 and CDR2 from the germline V gene are MGHRA and YSYEKL. This CDR3 is 16 amino acids long. The J segment lost 7 bases and the V segment lost 4 bases, leaving 13 bases of the junction unmatched. The CDR3 coding sequence is TGCGCCAGCAGCCCATTCGGGACAGCCAAGGGGCAGCCCCAGCATTTT. Protein product: CASSPFGTAKGQPQHF.

J is TRBJ2-7 and V is TRBV11-2, with D maybe TRBD2 (6 bases). Trimming took 5 bases from V and 1 from J, leaving 12 bases between them. This CDR3 region has 14 residues. The germline V gene has CDR1 SGHAT and CDR2 FQNNGV. Here the CDR3 DNA reads TGTGCCAGCAGCCCAAGGGACTCGTCCTACGAGCAGTACTTC. Translation gives CASSPRDSSYEQYF.

This chain connects TRBV29-1 to TRBJ2-5, with D perhaps TRBD1 (6 bases). V lost 4 bases and J lost 9, with 21 bases in between. Germline V lookup: CDR1 SQVTM, CDR2 ANQGSEA. The CDR3 has 14 amino acids. CDR3 nucleotide sequence: TGCAGCGTTGTGGGTTGGAGGTCAGGGGCCCCCCAGTACTTC. Protein sequence: CSVVGWRSGAPQYF.

J is TRBJ2-3 and V is TRBV5-1; TRBD2 agrees at 7 bases. The CDR3 loop spans 15 amino acids. The junction had 8 bases not matched to a gene; V was cut back by 5 bases and J by 2 bases. CDR1 and CDR2 from the germline V gene are SGHRS and YFSETQ. CDR3 amino acids: CASSRTSQPTDTQYF. The CDR3 DNA reads TGCGCCAGCAGTCGGACTAGTCAACCCACAGATACGCAGTATTTT.

The V and J genes are TRBV6-5 and TRBJ2-7; 8 bases align to TRBD2. The germline V gene has CDR1 MNHEY and CDR2 SVGAGI. Germline trimming cut 6 bases from V and 2 bases from J; bases unmatched to any gene: 9. The CDR3 totals 15 residues. The CDR3 nucleotides are TGTGCCAGCAGCCGTACTAGCGGCCCAGCCTACGAGCAGTACTTC. Amino acid sequence: CASSRTSGPAYEQYF.

The chain combines TRBV10-3 with TRBJ2-2; tentatively, D is TRBD2 (7 bases). V gave up 8 bases and J gave up 1 base, with 17 bases separating them. Germline V gene lookup returns CDR1 ENHRY and CDR2 SYGVKD. The CDR3 is 16 amino acids. CDR3 in amino acids: CAIQRGGGLNTGELFF. CDR3 DNA: TGTGCCATCCAAAGGGGAGGGGGGTTGAACACCGGGGAGCTGTTTTTT.

The DNA of the CDR3 is TGCGCCAGCAGCTTGGCCAAGGGGAACTATGGCTACACCTTC. Amino acid sequence: CASSLAKGNYGYTF. This chain joins TRBV5-1 and TRBJ1-2, with D possibly TRBD1 on 5 matching bases. V shed 0 bases and J shed 2 bases, with 8 bases lying between them. Germline-derived CDR1 and CDR2 are SGHRS and YFSETQ. CDR3 size: 14 residues.